The 16 T cell receptor beta chains given below trace back to one sample, sequenced in a study of cytomegalovirus exposure and HLA in healthy donors. PCR primers comprised 60 Vbeta and 13 Jbeta primers. Only in-frame clones appear in the TCRdb table, and some are missing; sequencing was by immunoSEQ multiplex PCR. The sample lists roughly 120,000 clones, about 70% seen once, with less than 4.5% in the top ten. The sequencing input was PBMCs. The receptors were sampled from a middle-aged woman in good health and CMV-seronegative.

This clone was found a few times. The genes are TRBV11-2 and TRBJ2-2; D might be TRBD1 (7 bases). The V gene's germline CDR1 is SGHAT and CDR2 FQNNGV. This CDR3 region has 15 residues. Trimming removed 3 bases from V and 3 bases from J, with 11 bases in between. The CDR3 here is CASSFLRGDTGELFF. The CDR3 DNA reads as TGTGCCAGCAGCTTCCTCAGGGGGGACACCGGGGAGCTGTTTTTT.

This clone was detected a few times. CDR3 amino acids: CASSLGGGKGNSPLHF. As DNA, the CDR3 is TGTGCCAGCAGCCTCGGGGGGGGGAAAGGTAATTCACCCCTCCACTTT. V is TRBV7-9 and J is TRBJ1-6; tentatively, D is TRBD1 (5 bases). This CDR3 spans 16 amino acids. CDR1 and CDR2 (germline): SEHNR, FQNEAQ (reference sequence). V was pared by 5 bases and J by 6 bases, with 17 bases between.

This clone was seen a single time. At one end the junction does not follow the germline gene, possibly because of a read error. CDR3 DNA: TGTTCCAGCAGCTTAGGGCTGGCGGGGGTTCTTGAGCAGTTCTTC. Its protein product is CSSSLGLAGVLEQFF. The chain is built from TRBV7-9 and TRBJ2-1, with 7 bases identical to TRBD2. The germline gives CDR1 SEHNR, CDR2 FQNEAQ (reference sequence). CDR3 length: 15 amino acids. Based on the CDR3 plus reference TRBV7-9 and TRBJ2-1, the full variable domain is DTGVSQNPRHKITKRGQNVTFRCDPISEHNRLYWYRQTLGQGPEFLTYFQNEAQLEKSRLLSDRFSAERPKGSFSTLEIQRTEQGDSAMYLCSSSLGLAGVLEQFFGPGTRLTVL.

The chain uses TRBV28 and TRBJ2-3, with 10 nucleotides matching TRBD2. Trimming took 5 bases from V and 3 from J; bases not matched to a gene: 11. The CDR3 loop spans 17 amino acids. Germline V lookup: CDR1 MDHEN, CDR2 SYDVKM. CDR3 nucleotides: TGTGCCAGCAGTCCCCTGGCCCTAGCGGGAGTGACAGATACGCAGTATTTT. Its protein product is CASSPLALAGVTDTQYF. The full variable domain, its missing parts supplied by reference TRBV28 and TRBJ2-3, is DVKVTQSSRYLVKRTGEKVFLECVQDMDHENMFWYRQDPGLGLRLIYFSYDVKMKEKGDIPEGYSVSREKKERFSLILESASTNQTSMYLCASSPLALAGVTDTQYFGPGTRLTVL.

This clone was counted a few times. V gene TRBV29-1 combines with J gene TRBJ2-7; maybe TRBD1 (6 bases). CDR1 is SQVTM and CDR2 is ANQGSEA in the germline V gene. With 5 bases removed from V and 0 bases from J, the gap between germline ends came to 11 bases. This CDR3 is 13 amino acids long. The CDR3 protein is CSVRRGPSYEQYF. The CDR3 DNA follows: TGCAGCGTTCGCAGGGGACCCTCCTACGAGCAGTACTTC.

About this clone itself: The sample holds other DNA sequences that translate to the same CDR3. The chain couples TRBV6-5 to TRBJ2-3; 9 bases align to TRBD1. The V gene's germline CDR1 is MNHEY and CDR2 SVGAGI. The CDR3 is 14 amino acids. J lost 3 bases, V lost 4 bases, and 2 bases had no gene match. The CDR3 nucleotides are TGTGCCAGCAGTTTACAGGGGGCAACAGATACGCAGTATTTT. Translation gives CASSLQGATDTQYF.

The V gene is TRBV9, the J gene TRBJ2-5, with 8 bases aligning to TRBD2. This CDR3 contains 15 residues. J was trimmed by 5 bases and V by 0 bases; bases with no gene match: 6. Germline V gene data show CDR1 as SGDLS and CDR2 as YYNGEE. CDR3 sequence: CASSVAGGPLETQYF. The CDR3 DNA reads as TGTGCCAGCAGCGTAGCGGGGGGGCCATTGGAGACCCAGTACTTC. Full variable domain (missing parts from reference TRBV9 and TRBJ2-5): DSGVTQTPKHLITATGQRVTLRCSPRSGDLSVYWYQQSLDQGLQFLIQYYNGEERAKGNILERFSAQQFPDLHSELNLSSLELGDSALYFCASSVAGGPLETQYFGPGTRLLVL.

The chain combines TRBV6-5 with TRBJ1-3, with D possibly TRBD1 on 6 matching bases. V was shortened by 7 bases and J by 0 bases, with 7 bases between the two germline ends. The CDR3 is made up of 13 amino acids. CDR1 is MNHEY, CDR2 SVGAGI, per germline. In DNA, the CDR3 is TGTGCCAGCATAGGGGGCTCTGGAAACACCATATATTTT. This encodes CASIGGSGNTIYF.

The V call is TRBV19, the J call TRBJ1-5; weak D call: TRBD1 (5 bases). The germline V gene has CDR1 LNHDA and CDR2 SQIVND (reference sequence). The V and J ends lost 5 bases and 6 bases respectively, with 14 bases between them. The CDR3 has 14 amino acids. This chain's CDR3 is CASSPLGGRQPQHF. DNA for the CDR3: TGTGCCAGTAGTCCCCTGGGGGGACGTCAGCCCCAGCATTTT.

The CDR3 sequence is CASSQRSQGSEQFF. CDR3 sequence (DNA): TGTGCCAGCAGCCAGAGAAGCCAGGGAAGTGAGCAGTTCTTC. The chain recombines TRBV7-2 with TRBJ2-1, with D perhaps TRBD1 (5 bases). This CDR3 spans 14 amino acids. Trimming left V 5 bases short and J 9 bases short, with 17 bases between. Looked up from germline, CDR1 is SGHTA and CDR2 is FQGNSA.

The chain combines TRBV29-1 with TRBJ1-1; TRBD1 matches at 7 bases. V lost 7 bases to trimming and J lost 1 base; unmatched junction nucleotides: 6. CDR3 length: 13 amino acids. CDR1 and CDR2 from the germline V gene are SQVTM and ANQGSEA. The CDR3, as DNA: TGCAGCGGCGACAGGGCCCCGAACACTGAAGCTTTCTTT. Residues: CSGDRAPNTEAFF.

The table lists this clone with a few counts. V gene TRBV7-8 combines with J gene TRBJ1-5; D may be TRBD1 (6 bases). Trimming left V 5 bases short and J 4 bases short, with 12 bases between. Germline CDR1 SGHVS, CDR2 FQNEAQ. This CDR3 has 14 residues. CDR3 residues: CASSVDRSNQPQHF. For the CDR3, the DNA is TGTGCCAGCAGCGTAGACAGGAGTAATCAGCCCCAGCATTTT.

The chain is built from TRBV4-2 and TRBJ2-7; D not certain. Germline V gives CDR1 LGHNA, CDR2 YNFKEQ. The CDR3 extends over 14 amino acids. V shed 3 bases and J shed 0 bases, with 9 bases lying between them. CDR3 loop: CASSHEASSYEQYF. The CDR3 region has the DNA TGTGCCAGCAGCCATGAAGCTTCCTCCTACGAGCAGTACTTC.

The chain joins TRBV7-3 to TRBJ1-2; no clear D gene. In germline, CDR1 is SGHTA, CDR2 FQGTGA. Trimming stripped 1 base from V and 7 bases from J, with 13 bases between. The CDR3 extends over 14 amino acids. This CDR3 is CASSLRAESGGYTF. The CDR3 nucleotides read TGTGCCAGCAGCTTAAGGGCCGAGTCAGGTGGCTACACCTTC. The full variable domain, its missing parts supplied by reference TRBV7-3 and TRBJ1-2, is GAGVSQTPSNKVTEKGKYVELRCDPISGHTALYWYRQSLGQGPEFLIYFQGTGAADDSGLPNDRFFAVRPEGSVSTLKIQRTERGDSAVYLCASSLRAESGGYTFGSGTRLTVV.

The chain links TRBV11-1 to TRBJ1-2; 9 nucleotides agree with TRBD1. Losses at the gene ends were 1 base for V and 4 bases for J; bases not matched to a gene: 7. CDR3 size: 16 residues. CDR1 is SGHAT, CDR2 FQDESV, per germline (reference sequence). CDR3 nucleotide sequence: TGTGCCAGCAGCTTAGATCCGGGACAGGGATCCTATGGCTACACCTTC. Its translation: CASSLDPGQGSYGYTF. Drawing the rest from reference TRBV11-1 and TRBJ1-2, the complete variable domain is EAEVAQSPRYKITEKSQAVAFWCDPISGHATLYWYRQILGQGPELLVQFQDESVVDDSQLPKDRFSAERLKGVDSTLKIQPAELGDSAMYLCASSLDPGQGSYGYTFGSGTRLTVV.

The V and J genes are TRBV10-3 and TRBJ2-3, with 8 bases matching TRBD1. The CDR3 totals 15 residues. The germline CDR1 and CDR2 sequences are ENHRY and SYGVKD. Trimming took 2 bases from V and 6 from J; bases not matched to a gene: 7. The CDR3: CAISEGQGGLDTQYF. Here the CDR3 DNA reads TGTGCCATCAGTGAGGGACAGGGCGGCTTGGATACGCAGTATTTT.